This TCR beta chain was retrieved from a study of T-cell reconstitution after alpha-beta-depleted transplantation in children. Preparing the TCRbeta library involved the use of unique molecular identifiers. MiXCR, run by TCRdb on the PCR reads, gives a single entry per CDR3 protein. The data hold around 700,000 distinct CDR3 sequences, with about an eighth observed a single time. This clonotype was observed many times. CDR1 is SQVTM and CDR2 is ANQGSEA in the germline V gene. The CDR3 is 14 residues long. The junction had 5 bases not matched to a gene; V was cut back by 2 bases and J by 4 bases. The V gene is TRBV29-1, the J gene TRBJ2-3; 8 bases line up with TRBD2. Sequences were derived from PBMCs, sampled before TCRalphabeta/CD19-depleted stem cell transplant. The TCR originated in a girl aged 2 to 9 with congenital amegakaryocytic thrombocytopenia, due to receive a stem cell transplant. Written as DNA, the CDR3 is TGCAGCGTTGAACCGGTAGCGGGACCAGATACGCAGTATTTT. Amino acid sequence: CSVEPVAGPDTQYF.